One T cell receptor beta chain is described in this entry. Its specificity is not known. The data belong to a study of CD8 T cells in ankylosing spondylitis. Overall study findings and caveats: Ankylosing spondylitis blood seemed to carry a telltale TCR beta motif made of under ten highly homologous variants.

The germline gives CDR1 MGHRA, CDR2 YSYEKL. This CDR3 is built from 13 residues. The germline V and J ends were trimmed by 2 bases and 10 bases, with 12 bases remaining between them. TCRdb passed the 5' RACE reads through MiXCR, listing each CDR3 protein once. The repertoire holds 700,000 or so distinct CDR3 sequences, with 15% to 20% as singletons. Source material: blood, either unsorted or a sorted T cell fraction (not recorded which). This sequence was found in a male donor with ankylosing spondylitis. The chain recombines TRBV4-1 with TRBJ2-1; weak D call: TRBD1 (5 bases). The CDR3, as DNA: TGCGCCAGCAGCCAACCGGCAGGGTGGGAGCAGTTCTTC. Its translation is CASSQPAGWEQFF.